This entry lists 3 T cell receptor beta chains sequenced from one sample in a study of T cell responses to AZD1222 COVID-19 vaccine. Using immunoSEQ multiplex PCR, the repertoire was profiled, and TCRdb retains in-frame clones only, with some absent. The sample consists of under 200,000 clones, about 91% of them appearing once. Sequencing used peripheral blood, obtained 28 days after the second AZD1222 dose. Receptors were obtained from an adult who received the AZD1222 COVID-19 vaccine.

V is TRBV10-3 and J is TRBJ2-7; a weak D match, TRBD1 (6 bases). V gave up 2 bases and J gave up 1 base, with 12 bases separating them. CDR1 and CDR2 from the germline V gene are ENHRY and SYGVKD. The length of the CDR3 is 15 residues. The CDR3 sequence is CAISETTGASYEQYF. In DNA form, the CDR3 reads TGTGCCATCAGTGAGACGACAGGAGCATCCTACGAGCAGTACTTC.

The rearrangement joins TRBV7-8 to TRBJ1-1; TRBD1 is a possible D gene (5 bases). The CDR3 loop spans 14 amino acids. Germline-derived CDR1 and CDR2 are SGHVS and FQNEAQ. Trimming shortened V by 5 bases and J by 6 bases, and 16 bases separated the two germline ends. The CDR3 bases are TGTGCCAGCAGCCCGGGACGAGCGGGGCCTGAAGCTTTCTTT. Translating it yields CASSPGRAGPEAFF.

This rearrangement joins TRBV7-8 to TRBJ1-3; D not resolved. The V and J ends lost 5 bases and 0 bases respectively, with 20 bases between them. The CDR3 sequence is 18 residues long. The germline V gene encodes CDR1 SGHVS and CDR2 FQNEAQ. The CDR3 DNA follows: TGTGCCAGCAGCCCTACCCTTAGGGAGCTCCTCTCTGGAAACACCATATATTTT. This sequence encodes CASSPTLRELLSGNTIYF.